The present T cell receptor beta chain was sequenced within a study of blood T cell repertoires in COVID-19. Per the germline V gene, CDR1 is GTSNPN and CDR2 is SVGIG (reference sequence). The CDR3 extends over 14 amino acids. Deletions cut 4 bases from V and 6 bases from J, with 19 bases between. Sequencing used immunoSEQ multiplex PCR; TCRdb keeps in-frame clones, though not all of them. Of around 45,000 clones in the sample, roughly 89% were seen once. The gene calls are TRBV30 and TRBJ2-7; possible D gene TRBD1, 7 bases. This TCR was recovered from a man older than 75 with acute or convalescent COVID-19. The sequencing input was peripheral blood. The CDR3 loop is CAWKYQGGTGEQYF. CDR3 DNA: TGTGCCTGGAAGTACCAGGGGGGAACGGGCGAGCAGTACTTC. Variable domain in full (rest from reference TRBV30 and TRBJ2-7): SQTIHQWPATLVQPVGSPLSLECTVEGTSNPNLYWYRQAAGRGLQLLFYSVGIGQISSEVPQNLSASRPQDRQFILSSKKLLLSDSGFYLCAWKYQGGTGEQYFGPGTRLTVT.